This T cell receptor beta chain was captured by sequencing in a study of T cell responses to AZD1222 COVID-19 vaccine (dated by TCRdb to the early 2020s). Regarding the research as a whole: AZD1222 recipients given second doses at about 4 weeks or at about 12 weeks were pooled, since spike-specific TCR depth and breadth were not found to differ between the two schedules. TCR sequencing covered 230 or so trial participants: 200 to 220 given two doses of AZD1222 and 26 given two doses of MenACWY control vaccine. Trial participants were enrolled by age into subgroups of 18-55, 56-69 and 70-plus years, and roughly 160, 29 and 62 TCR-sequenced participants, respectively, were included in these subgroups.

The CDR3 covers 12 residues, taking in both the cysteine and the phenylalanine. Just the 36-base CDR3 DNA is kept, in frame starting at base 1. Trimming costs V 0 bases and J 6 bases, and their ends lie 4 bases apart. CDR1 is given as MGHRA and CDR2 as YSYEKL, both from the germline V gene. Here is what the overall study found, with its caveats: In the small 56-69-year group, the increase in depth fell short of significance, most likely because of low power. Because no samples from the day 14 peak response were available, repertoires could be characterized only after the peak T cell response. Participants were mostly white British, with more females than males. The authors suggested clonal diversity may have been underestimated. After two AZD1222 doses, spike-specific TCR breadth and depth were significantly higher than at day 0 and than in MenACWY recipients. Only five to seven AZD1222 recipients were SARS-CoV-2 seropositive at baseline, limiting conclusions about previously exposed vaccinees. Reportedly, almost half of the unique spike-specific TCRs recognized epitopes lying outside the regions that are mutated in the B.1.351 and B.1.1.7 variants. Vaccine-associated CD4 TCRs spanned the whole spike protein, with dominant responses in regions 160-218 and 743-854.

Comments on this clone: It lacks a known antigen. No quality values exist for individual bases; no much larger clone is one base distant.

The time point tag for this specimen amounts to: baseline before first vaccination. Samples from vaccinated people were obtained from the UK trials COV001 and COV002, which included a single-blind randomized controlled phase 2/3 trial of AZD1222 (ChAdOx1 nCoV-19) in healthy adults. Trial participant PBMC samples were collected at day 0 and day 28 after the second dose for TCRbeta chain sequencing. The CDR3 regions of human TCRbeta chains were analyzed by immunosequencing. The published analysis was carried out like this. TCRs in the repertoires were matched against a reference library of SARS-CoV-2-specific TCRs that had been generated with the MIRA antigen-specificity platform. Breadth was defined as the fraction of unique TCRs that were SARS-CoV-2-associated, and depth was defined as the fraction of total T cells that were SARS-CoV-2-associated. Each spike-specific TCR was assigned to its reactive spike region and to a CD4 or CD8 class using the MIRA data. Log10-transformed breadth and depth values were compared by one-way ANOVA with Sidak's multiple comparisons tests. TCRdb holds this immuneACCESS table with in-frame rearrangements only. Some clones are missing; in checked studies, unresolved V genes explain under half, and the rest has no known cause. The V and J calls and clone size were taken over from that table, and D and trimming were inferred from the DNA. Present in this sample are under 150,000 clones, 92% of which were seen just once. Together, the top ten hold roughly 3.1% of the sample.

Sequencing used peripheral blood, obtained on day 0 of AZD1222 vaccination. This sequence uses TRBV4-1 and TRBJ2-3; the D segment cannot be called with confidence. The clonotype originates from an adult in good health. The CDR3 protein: CASSQDRDTQYF. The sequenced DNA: TGCGCCAGCAGCCAAGATCGTGATACGCAGTATTTT.